Listed here are 9 T cell receptor beta chains from one sample, sequenced in a study of blood T cells in healthy people across ages. Sample-barcoded 5' priming and a J-beta primer mix drove a second PCR of 7 to 11 cycles. TCRdb fed the 5' RACE reads into MiXCR, producing one record per CDR3 protein. The data hold about 1 million distinct CDR3 sequences, with under 45% observed a single time. Sequenced material: blood. The receptors originated from a woman aged 55-69 years in good health.

The genes are TRBV15 and TRBJ2-3; 9 bases align to TRBD2. The CDR3 runs to 17 residues. Germline assignment: CDR1 LNHNV and CDR2 YYDKDF (reference sequence). V lost 7 bases, J lost 0 bases, and 11 bases stayed unmatched. CDR3 sequence reads: CATNPSGIGPSTDTQYF. The CDR3 region has the DNA TGTGCCACCAACCCTAGCGGGATCGGTCCCAGCACAGATACGCAGTATTTT.

This chain links TRBV6-1 with TRBJ1-4, with no clear D. In germline, CDR1 is MNHNS, CDR2 SASEGT. Trimming pared 0 bases from V and 0 bases from J, leaving 8 bases between. The CDR3 spans 16 residues. Here the CDR3 DNA reads TGTGCCAGCAGTGAAGCCGCGATTTCAACTAATGAAAAACTGTTTTTT. Protein: CASSEAAISTNEKLFF.

The chain uses TRBV7-9 and TRBJ2-1, with 7 nucleotides matching TRBD2. The V and J ends lost 3 bases and 7 bases, in that order; junction bases with no gene match: 6. The CDR3 runs to 14 residues. The germline CDR1 and CDR2 sequences are SEHNR and FQNEAQ (reference sequence). CDR3 coding DNA: TGTGCCAGCAGCTTTGGCGGGAGCTCTAATGAGCAGTTCTTC. Its translation: CASSFGGSSNEQFF.

This clonotype was counted a few times. V gene TRBV7-2 combines with J gene TRBJ2-1, with D unclear. The V end was cut by 2 bases, the J end by 7 bases, with 6 bases between. The CDR3 runs 12 residues. Germline V gene sequence: CDR1 SGHTA, CDR2 FQGNSA. CDR3 DNA sequence: TGTGCCAGCAGCTTATTTCGAAATGAGCAGTTCTTC. This gives the protein CASSLFRNEQFF.

This clonotype was seen only a few times. The chain links TRBV9 to TRBJ2-1, with 10 bases lining up with TRBD1. This CDR3 region has 14 residues. Looked up from germline, CDR1 is SGDLS and CDR2 is YYNGEE. V gave up 3 bases and J gave up 6 bases; unmatched junction bases: 3. The CDR3 DNA reads TGTGCCAGCAGCGGACAGGGGGCGGTCAATGAGCAGTTCTTC. Its protein product is CASSGQGAVNEQFF.

V is TRBV30 and J is TRBJ2-7; D is perhaps TRBD2 (5 bases). V shed 3 bases and J shed 1 base, with 16 bases lying between them. The germline CDR1 and CDR2 sequences are GTSNPN and SVGIG (reference sequence). The CDR3 consists of 15 residues. The CDR3 DNA follows: TGTGCCTGGAGCGCCGTGGGCAGGACTTCCTACGAGCAGTACTTC. Translation: CAWSAVGRTSYEQYF.

The chain couples TRBV4-2 to TRBJ2-3, with D possibly being TRBD2 (6 bases). This CDR3 region has 17 residues. V was trimmed by 3 bases and J by 1 base, leaving 17 bases between them. The germline V gene has CDR1 LGHNA and CDR2 YNFKEQ. CDR3 DNA: TGTGCCAGCAGCCAGGACGGGACTCAACGCCGCACAGATACGCAGTATTTT. Its translation: CASSQDGTQRRTDTQYF.

The chain links TRBV5-6 to TRBJ2-3; 13 nucleotides line up with TRBD2. V lost 3 bases, J lost 3 bases, and 4 bases stayed unmatched. Germline-derived CDR1 and CDR2 are SGHDT and YYEEEE. This CDR3 has 16 amino acids. CDR3: CASSSGTSGTTDTQYF. CDR3 coding DNA: TGTGCCAGCAGCTCCGGGACTAGCGGGACGACAGATACGCAGTATTTT.

Concerning this clonotype itself: This may be a read error: a much more frequent sequence differs by one nucleotide. V usage is TRBV20-1 and J usage is TRBJ2-7; 8 bases map to TRBD2. Per germline, CDR1 DFQATT and CDR2 SNEGSKA (reference sequence). The CDR3 is made up of 14 amino acids. V shed 6 bases, J shed 7 bases, and the junction held 14 bases outside the gene matches. The CDR3 DNA reads TGCAGTGCGCGGCCGGGACTAGGCAACAATGAGCAGTACTTC. This codes for CSARPGLGNNEQYF.